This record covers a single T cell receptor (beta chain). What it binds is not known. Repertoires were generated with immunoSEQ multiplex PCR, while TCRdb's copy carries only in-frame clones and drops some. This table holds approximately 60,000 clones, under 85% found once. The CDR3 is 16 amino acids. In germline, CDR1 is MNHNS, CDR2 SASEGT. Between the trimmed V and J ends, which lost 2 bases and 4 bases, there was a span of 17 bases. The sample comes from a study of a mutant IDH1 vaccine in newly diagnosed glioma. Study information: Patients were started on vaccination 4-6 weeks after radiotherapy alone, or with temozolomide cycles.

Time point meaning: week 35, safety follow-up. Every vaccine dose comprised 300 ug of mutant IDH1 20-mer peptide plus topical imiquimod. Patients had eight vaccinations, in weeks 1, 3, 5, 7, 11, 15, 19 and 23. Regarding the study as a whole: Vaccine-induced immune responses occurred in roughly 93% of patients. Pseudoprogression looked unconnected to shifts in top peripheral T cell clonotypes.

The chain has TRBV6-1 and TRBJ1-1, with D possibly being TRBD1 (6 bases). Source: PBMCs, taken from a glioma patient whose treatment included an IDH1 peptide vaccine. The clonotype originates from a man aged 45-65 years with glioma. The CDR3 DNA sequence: TGTGCCAGCAGTGAATTCGGGGCCGGGGGGCTCACTGAAGCTTTCTTT. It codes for CASSEFGAGGLTEAFF.